In this sample, the clone carrying this T cell receptor (beta chain) turned up a few times. Its specificity is unknown. This entry comes from a study of T-cell reconstitution after alpha-beta-depleted transplantation in children. The study's findings and limits: Where alpha-beta T cells came from about two months after transplant was reportedly several hundred expanded graft clones.

Preparation of the TCRbeta library was carried out with unique molecular identifiers. TCRdb fed the PCR reads into MiXCR, producing one record per CDR3 protein. This sample has fewer than 550,000 distinct CDR3 sequences, with 11% found just once. CDR1 and CDR2 from the germline V gene are MDHEN and SYDVKM. Trimming took off 6 bases at V and 2 bases at J, with 14 bases between the two ends. The CDR3 has 14 amino acids. The TCR was taken from a female patient aged 2-9 years who had a stem cell transplant for aplastic anemia, so the T cells may come from the graft donor. The V call is TRBV28, the J call TRBJ2-7; D possibly matches TRBD1 or TRBD2 (5 bases each). Sequences were derived from PBMCs, mostly from graft donor cells, sampled 180 days after TCRalphabeta/CD19-depleted stem cell transplant. DNA for the CDR3: TGTGCCAGCAGCCCTTCGGGGCCGACCTACGAGCAGTACTTC. Translated: CASSPSGPTYEQYF.